Each of the 11 T cell receptor beta chains below was sequenced from the same sample in a study of shared clonotypes between healthy human individuals. Generated by immunoSEQ multiplex PCR, the TCRdb table keeps only in-frame clones and is missing some. The sample carries more than 850,000 clones, around three quarters recorded once. Sequencing was performed on memory CD4+ T cells from PBMCs. Documented subset: CD45RA-negative fraction. The receptors derive from a man aged 18 to 29 in good health. Some clones in this sample may be carry-over from other donors' samples.

This CDR3 reads CASSGDGNTEAFF. The CDR3 coding sequence is TGTGCCAGCAGCGGGGACGGGAACACTGAAGCTTTCTTT. The chain employs TRBV2 and TRBJ1-1; possibly TRBD1 for D (5 bases). The V and J ends lost 6 bases and 1 base respectively, with 9 bases between them. The CDR3 spans 13 residues. Per the germline V gene, CDR1 is SNHLY and CDR2 is FYNNEI. The full variable domain, completed using reference TRBV2 and TRBJ1-1, is EPEVTQTPSHQVTQMGQEVILRCVPISNHLYFYWYRQILGQKVEFLVSFYNNEISEKSEIFDDQFSVERPDGSNFTLKIRSTKLEDSAMYFCASSGDGNTEAFFGQGTRLTVV.

This rearrangement joins TRBV18 to TRBJ2-7; D possibly corresponds to TRBD2 (6 bases). Per the germline V gene, CDR1 is KGHSH and CDR2 is LQKENI. The CDR3 contains 16 residues. The ends were cut back, 3 bases at V and 0 bases at J, with 15 bases in the middle. CDR3 nucleotides: TGTGCCAGCTCACCCGACCGACAGACTAGCTCCTACGAGCAGTACTTC. This translates into CASSPDRQTSSYEQYF.

The gene calls are TRBV30 and TRBJ1-2; D remains ambiguous. The CDR3 consists of 13 residues. Germline assignment: CDR1 GTSNPN and CDR2 SVGIG (reference sequence). V lost 3 bases to trimming and J lost 0 bases, with 8 bases between them. The CDR3 protein is CAWREPANYGYTF. The CDR3 DNA reads as TGTGCCTGGAGAGAGCCCGCTAACTATGGCTACACCTTC. Complete variable domain (other parts from reference TRBV30 and TRBJ1-2): SQTIHQWPATLVQPVGSPLSLECTVEGTSNPNLYWYRQAAGRGLQLLFYSVGIGQISSEVPQNLSASRPQDRQFILSSKKLLLSDSGFYLCAWREPANYGYTFGSGTRLTVV.

To note about this clone: The junction departs from germline at one end; a sequencing error may be responsible. The CDR3 sequence is CASRLDGAGELFF. The CDR3 DNA is TGTGCCAGCAGGTTAGACGGGGCCGGGGAGCTGTTTTTT. V and J are TRBV7-9 and TRBJ2-2; a weak D match, TRBD2 (5 bases). The germline gives CDR1 SEHNR, CDR2 FQNEAQ (reference sequence). The CDR3 length is 13 residues.

In its sample, this clone was seen once. A single base separates this from a much larger clone, so it may be a read error. The same CDR3 can be traced to other DNA sequences in this sample. The chain combines TRBV6-1 with TRBJ1-2; D is possibly TRBD1 (6 bases). Per the germline V gene, CDR1 is MNHNS and CDR2 is SASEGT. The CDR3 is 13 amino acids. V was cut by 5 bases and J by 2 bases, with 9 bases left in between. The CDR3 sequence: CASSPDRNYGYTF. The CDR3 nucleotides read TGTGCCAGCAGTCCGGACAGAAACTATGGCTACACCTTC.

CDR3 nucleotides: TGTGCCAGCAGCCCTCAGGGGGCGGGAGCAGATACGCAGTATTTT. Amino acids: CASSPQGAGADTQYF. The chain recombines TRBV7-3 with TRBJ2-3, with TRBD1 as a possible D gene (8 bases). The CDR3 loop spans 15 amino acids. The germline V gene encodes CDR1 SGHTA and CDR2 FQGTGA. The V gene lost 5 bases and the J gene lost 4 bases, with 16 bases spanning the gap.

This clone was detected only a few times. This chain uses TRBV5-1 with TRBJ1-1; the match to TRBD1 covers 7 bases. J gave up 8 bases and V 4 bases, and 8 bases lay outside the gene matches. CDR3 length: 13 residues. CDR1 and CDR2 (germline): SGHRS, YFSETQ. CDR3 loop: CASSLGGDSEAFF. CDR3 in DNA: TGCGCCAGCAGCCTTGGAGGGGACAGCGAAGCTTTCTTT.

This clone was observed a single time. The genes are TRBV7-2 and TRBJ2-2, with TRBD2 matching over 10 bases. V trimming: 2 bases; J trimming: 2 bases; junction bases outside the gene matches: 2. The CDR3 length is 16 residues. Germline-derived CDR1 and CDR2 are SGHTA and FQGNSA. Here the CDR3 DNA reads TGTGCCAGCAGCTTAACTAGCGGGGCAAACACCGGGGAGCTGTTTTTT. This translates into CASSLTSGANTGELFF.

This clone has only a few counts. V usage is TRBV28 and J usage is TRBJ1-5; possible D gene TRBD1, 5 bases. Trimming left V 6 bases short and J 2 bases short, with 14 bases between. The length of the CDR3 is 15 residues. Germline V gives CDR1 MDHEN, CDR2 SYDVKM. Written as DNA, the CDR3 is TGTGCCAGCAGACAGCAGGGCGGGCGCAATCAGCCCCAGCATTTT. It is translated as CASRQQGGRNQPQHF.

The rearrangement links TRBV5-1 to TRBJ2-5, with D perhaps TRBD1 (6 bases). Trimming left V 4 bases short and J 4 bases short, with 11 bases between. Germline-derived CDR1 and CDR2 are SGHRS and YFSETQ. The CDR3 totals 13 residues. In DNA, the CDR3 is TGCGCCAGCAGCACGACAGGTCCAGAGACCCAGTACTTC. Translating gives CASSTTGPETQYF.

This clone occurred a few times. Other nucleotide sequences in the sample specify the same CDR3. The chain carries TRBV6-6 and TRBJ1-5, with D hard to call. V was shortened by 0 bases and J by 5 bases, with 2 bases between the two germline ends. This CDR3 comprises 12 residues. The germline V gene encodes CDR1 MNHNY and CDR2 SVGAGI (reference sequence). Written as DNA, the CDR3 is TGTGCCAGCAGTTACTCGGATCAGCCCCAGCATTTT. Its translation is CASSYSDQPQHF.